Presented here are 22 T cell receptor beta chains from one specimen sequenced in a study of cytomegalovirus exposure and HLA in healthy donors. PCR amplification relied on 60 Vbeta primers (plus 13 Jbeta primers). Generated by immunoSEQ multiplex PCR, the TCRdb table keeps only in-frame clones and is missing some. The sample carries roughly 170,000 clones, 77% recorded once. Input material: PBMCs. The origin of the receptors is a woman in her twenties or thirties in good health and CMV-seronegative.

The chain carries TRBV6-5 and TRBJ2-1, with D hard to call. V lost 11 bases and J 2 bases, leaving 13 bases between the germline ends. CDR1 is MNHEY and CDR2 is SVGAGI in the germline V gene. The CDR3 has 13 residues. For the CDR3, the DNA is TGTGCCGCCACAGATATCCCCTACAATGAGCAGTTCTTC. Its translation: CAATDIPYNEQFF.

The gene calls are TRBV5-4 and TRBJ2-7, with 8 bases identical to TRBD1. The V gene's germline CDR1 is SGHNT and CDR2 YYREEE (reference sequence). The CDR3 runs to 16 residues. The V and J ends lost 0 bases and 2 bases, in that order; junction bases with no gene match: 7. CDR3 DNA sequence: TGTGCCAGCAGCTTGGCCGGACAGGGAAAAGCCTACGAGCAGTACTTC. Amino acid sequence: CASSLAGQGKAYEQYF.

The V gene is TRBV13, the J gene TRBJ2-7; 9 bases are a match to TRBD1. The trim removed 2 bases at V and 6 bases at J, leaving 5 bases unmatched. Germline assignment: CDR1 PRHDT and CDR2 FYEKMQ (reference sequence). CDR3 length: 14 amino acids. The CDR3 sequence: CASSLRTGAGEQYF. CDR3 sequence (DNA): TGTGCCAGCAGCTTACGGACAGGGGCTGGCGAGCAGTACTTC.

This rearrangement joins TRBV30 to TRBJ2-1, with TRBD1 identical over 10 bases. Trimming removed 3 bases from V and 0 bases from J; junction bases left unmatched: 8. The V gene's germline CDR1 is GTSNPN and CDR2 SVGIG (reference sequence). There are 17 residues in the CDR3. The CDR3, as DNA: TGTGCCTGGAGCCGGGACAGGGGCCCTCCCTCCTACAATGAGCAGTTCTTC. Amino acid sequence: CAWSRDRGPPSYNEQFF.

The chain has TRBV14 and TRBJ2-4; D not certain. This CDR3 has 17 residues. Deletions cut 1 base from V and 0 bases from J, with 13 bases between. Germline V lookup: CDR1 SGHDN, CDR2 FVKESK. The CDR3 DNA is TGTGCCAGCAGCCAAGTGGGCCAGCCCCTAGCCAAAAACATTCAGTACTTC. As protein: CASSQVGQPLAKNIQYF.

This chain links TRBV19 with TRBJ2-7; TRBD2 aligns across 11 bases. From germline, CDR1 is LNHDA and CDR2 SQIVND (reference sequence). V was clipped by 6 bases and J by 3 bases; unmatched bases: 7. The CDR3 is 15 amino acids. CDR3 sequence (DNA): TGTGCCAGTAGCTCCATAGCGGGGGGGAGCTACGAGCAGTACTTC. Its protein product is CASSSIAGGSYEQYF.

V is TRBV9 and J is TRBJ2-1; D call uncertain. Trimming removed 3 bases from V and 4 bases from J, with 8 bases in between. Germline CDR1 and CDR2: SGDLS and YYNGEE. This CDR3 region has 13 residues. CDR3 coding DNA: TGTGCCAGCAGCGCACAAAGTTACAATGAGCAGTTCTTC. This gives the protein CASSAQSYNEQFF.

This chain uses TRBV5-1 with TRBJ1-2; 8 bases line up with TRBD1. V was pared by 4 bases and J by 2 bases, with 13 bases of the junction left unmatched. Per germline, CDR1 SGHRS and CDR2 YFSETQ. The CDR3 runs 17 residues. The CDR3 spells CASSPQDRARRNYGYTF. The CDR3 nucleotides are TGCGCCAGCAGCCCACAGGACAGGGCCAGGCGAAACTATGGCTACACCTTC.

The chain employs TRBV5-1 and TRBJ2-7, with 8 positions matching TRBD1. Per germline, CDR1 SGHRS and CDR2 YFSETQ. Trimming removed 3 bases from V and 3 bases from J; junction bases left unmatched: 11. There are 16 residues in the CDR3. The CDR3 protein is CASSSYDRGGYYEQYF. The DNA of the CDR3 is TGCGCCAGCAGCTCCTACGACAGGGGCGGTTACTACGAGCAGTACTTC.

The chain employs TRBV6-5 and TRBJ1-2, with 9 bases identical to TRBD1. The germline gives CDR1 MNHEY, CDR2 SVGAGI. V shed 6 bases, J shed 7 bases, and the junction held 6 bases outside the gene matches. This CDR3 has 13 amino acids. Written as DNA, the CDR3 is TGTGCCAGCAGGGGGACAGGGATCGCTGGCTACACCTTC. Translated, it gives CASRGTGIAGYTF.

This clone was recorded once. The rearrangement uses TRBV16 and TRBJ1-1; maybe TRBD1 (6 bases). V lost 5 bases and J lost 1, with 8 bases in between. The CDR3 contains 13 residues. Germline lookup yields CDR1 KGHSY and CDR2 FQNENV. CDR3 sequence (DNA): TGTGCCAGCAGCTCGACAGGGAACACTGAAGCTTTCTTT. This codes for CASSSTGNTEAFF.

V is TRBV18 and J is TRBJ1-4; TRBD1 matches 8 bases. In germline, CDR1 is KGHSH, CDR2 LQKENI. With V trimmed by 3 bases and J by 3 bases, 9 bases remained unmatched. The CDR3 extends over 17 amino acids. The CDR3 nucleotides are TGTGCCAGCTCACCGACAGGGGCGTACCCACCTAATGAAAAACTGTTTTTT. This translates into CASSPTGAYPPNEKLFF. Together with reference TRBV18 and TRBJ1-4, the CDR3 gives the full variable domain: NAGVMQNPRHLVRRRGQEARLRCSPMKGHSHVYWYRQLPEEGLKFMVYLQKENIIDESGMPKERFSAEFPKEGPSILRIQQVVRGDSAAYFCASSPTGAYPPNEKLFFGSGTQLSVL.

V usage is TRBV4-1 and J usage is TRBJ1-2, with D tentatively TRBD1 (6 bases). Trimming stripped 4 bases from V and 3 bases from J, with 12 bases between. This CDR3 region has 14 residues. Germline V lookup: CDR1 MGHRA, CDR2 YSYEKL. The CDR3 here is CASSPQQGHYGYTF. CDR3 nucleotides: TGCGCCAGCAGCCCCCAACAGGGACACTATGGCTACACCTTC.

The CDR3 sequence is CSVEQTSGRSGTIPELHEQYF. CDR3 nucleotides: TGCAGCGTTGAACAGACTAGCGGGAGGTCTGGCACGATCCCCGAACTCCACGAGCAGTACTTC. V and J are TRBV29-1 and TRBJ2-7; TRBD2 matches at 13 bases. The CDR3 has 21 amino acids. CDR1 SQVTM and CDR2 ANQGSEA come from the germline V gene. V shed 2 bases and J 5 bases; nucleotides not matched to a gene: 24.

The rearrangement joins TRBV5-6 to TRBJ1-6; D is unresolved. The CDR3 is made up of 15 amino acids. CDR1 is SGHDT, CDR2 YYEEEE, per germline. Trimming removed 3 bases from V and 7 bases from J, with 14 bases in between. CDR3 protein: CASSSNPGGNSPLHF. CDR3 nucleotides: TGTGCCAGCAGCTCGAACCCGGGCGGGAATTCACCCCTCCACTTT.

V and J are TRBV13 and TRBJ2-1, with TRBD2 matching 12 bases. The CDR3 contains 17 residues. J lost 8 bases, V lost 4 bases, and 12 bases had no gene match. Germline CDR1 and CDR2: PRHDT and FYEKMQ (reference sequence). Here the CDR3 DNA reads TGTGCCAGCAGCTCCGGACTAGCGGGGCCCAACCTTCATGAGCAGTTCTTC. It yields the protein CASSSGLAGPNLHEQFF.

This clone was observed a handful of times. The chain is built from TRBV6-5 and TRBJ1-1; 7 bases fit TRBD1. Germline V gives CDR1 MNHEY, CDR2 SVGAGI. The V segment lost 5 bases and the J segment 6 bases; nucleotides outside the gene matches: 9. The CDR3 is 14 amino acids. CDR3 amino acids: CASSNRGRIAEAFF. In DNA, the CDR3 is TGTGCCAGCAGTAACAGGGGTAGGATCGCTGAAGCTTTCTTT.

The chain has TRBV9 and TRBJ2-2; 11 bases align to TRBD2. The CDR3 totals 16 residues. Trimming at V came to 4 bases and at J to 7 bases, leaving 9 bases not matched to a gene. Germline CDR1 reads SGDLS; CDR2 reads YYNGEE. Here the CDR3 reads CASSLDSGRALGELFF. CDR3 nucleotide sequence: TGTGCCAGCAGCTTAGATAGCGGGAGGGCCCTCGGGGAGCTGTTTTTT.

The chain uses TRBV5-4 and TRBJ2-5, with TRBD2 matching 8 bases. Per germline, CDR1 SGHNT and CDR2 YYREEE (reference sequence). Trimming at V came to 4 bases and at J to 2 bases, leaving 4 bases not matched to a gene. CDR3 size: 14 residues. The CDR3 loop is CASSPAGEQETQYF. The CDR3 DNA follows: TGTGCCAGCAGCCCAGCGGGGGAGCAAGAGACCCAGTACTTC.

The CDR3 loop is CASSSEGQPYNEQFF. CDR3 in DNA: TGTGCCAGCAGCTCGGAGGGACAGCCCTACAATGAGCAGTTCTTC. The genes are TRBV7-3 and TRBJ2-1, with D possibly matching TRBD1 (7 bases). This CDR3 comprises 15 residues. Per the germline V gene, CDR1 is SGHTA and CDR2 is FQGTGA. V was trimmed by 4 bases and J by 2 bases, leaving 12 bases between them.

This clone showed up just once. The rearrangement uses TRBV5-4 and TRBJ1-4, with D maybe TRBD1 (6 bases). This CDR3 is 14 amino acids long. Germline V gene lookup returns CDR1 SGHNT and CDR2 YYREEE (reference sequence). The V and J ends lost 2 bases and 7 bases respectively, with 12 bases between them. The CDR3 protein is CASSLNRDTEKLFF. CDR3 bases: TGTGCCAGCAGCTTAAACCGGGACACTGAAAAACTGTTTTTT.

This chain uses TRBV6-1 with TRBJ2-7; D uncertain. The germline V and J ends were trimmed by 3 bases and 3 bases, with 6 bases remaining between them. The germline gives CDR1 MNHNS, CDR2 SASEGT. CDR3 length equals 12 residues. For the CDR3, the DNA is TGTGCCAGCAGTGACGTTAGCTACGAGCAGTACTTC. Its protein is CASSDVSYEQYF.